Below are 10 T cell receptor beta chains sequenced from a single sample in a study of cytomegalovirus exposure and HLA in healthy donors. The repertoire was sequenced with immunoSEQ multiplex PCR; TCRdb's copy has only in-frame clones and lacks some. Of around 130,000 clones listed, 85% to 90% were seen once; the top ten hold about 1.5%. The sequencing input was PBMCs. The receptors come from a man younger than 45 in good health and CMV-seronegative.

This rearrangement joins TRBV6-1 to TRBJ1-1; the match to TRBD1 covers 7 bases. Trimming at V came to 7 bases and at J to 4 bases, leaving 6 bases not matched to a gene. The CDR3 contains 13 residues. From germline, CDR1 is MNHNS and CDR2 SASEGT. Here the CDR3 reads CASTKGQTTEAFF. CDR3 DNA sequence: TGTGCCAGCACTAAGGGACAGACCACTGAAGCTTTCTTT.

The V and J genes are TRBV5-6 and TRBJ1-6, with 7 bases lining up with TRBD1. The CDR3 spans 15 residues. Germline loops: CDR1 SGHDT, CDR2 YYEEEE. V was pared by 4 bases and J by 6 bases, with 7 bases of the junction left unmatched. The CDR3 is CASSLTGQFNSPLHF. DNA of the CDR3: TGTGCCAGCAGCCTAACGGGACAGTTTAATTCACCCCTCCACTTT. Combining the CDR3 with reference TRBV5-6 and TRBJ1-6 gives the whole variable domain DAGVTQSPTHLIKTRGQQVTLRCSPKSGHDTVSWYQQALGQGPQFIFQYYEEEERQRGNFPDRFSGHQFPNYSSELNVNALLLGDSALYLCASSLTGQFNSPLHFGNGTRLTVT.

The CDR3 bases are TGCGCCAGCAGGCGACAGGGGACTGAAGCTTTCTTT. Its translation: CASRRQGTEAFF. The J gene is TRBJ1-1, the V gene TRBV4-1; 8 nucleotides match TRBD1. This CDR3 is built from 12 residues. Germline assignment: CDR1 MGHRA and CDR2 YSYEKL. Trimming cost V 6 bases and J 5 bases; bases outside gene matches: 2.

The chain joins TRBV14 to TRBJ2-7; TRBD2 might be the D (6 bases). The CDR3 runs to 19 residues. V gave up 2 bases and J gave up 1 base, with 24 bases separating them. Germline lookup yields CDR1 SGHDN and CDR2 FVKESK. In nucleotides, the CDR3 is TGTGCCAGCAGCCAAACTTGGACGGCGGGACTTGTCCCATCCTACGAGCAGTACTTC. Amino acid sequence: CASSQTWTAGLVPSYEQYF.

CDR3 protein: CASMTGSGANVLTF. The CDR3 nucleotides read TGTGCCAGCATGACAGGGTCTGGGGCCAACGTCCTGACTTTC. The chain is built from TRBV2 and TRBJ2-6; 7 nucleotides agree with TRBD1. V lost 7 bases and J lost 1; bases outside the gene matches: 1. The CDR3 is 14 residues long. Per the germline V gene, CDR1 is SNHLY and CDR2 is FYNNEI.

The rearrangement joins TRBV10-1 to TRBJ2-1, with 10 bases matching TRBD2. Germline V gives CDR1 WNHNN, CDR2 SYGVQD (reference sequence). The junction had 4 bases not matched to a gene; V was cut back by 5 bases and J by 0 bases. This CDR3 is built from 16 residues. The CDR3 loop is CASSSSSGSSYNEQFF. The CDR3 coding sequence is TGCGCCAGCAGTTCCTCTAGCGGGAGCTCCTACAATGAGCAGTTCTTC.

Only a few counts were recorded for this clone. The V gene is TRBV30, the J gene TRBJ1-2; 7 bases match TRBD1. The CDR3 runs 15 residues. The trim removed 0 bases at V and 4 bases at J, leaving 8 bases unmatched. Germline values: CDR1 GTSNPN, CDR2 SVGIG (reference sequence). The CDR3 region is CAWSVIHRGGYGYTF. As DNA, the CDR3 is TGTGCCTGGAGTGTTATACACAGGGGAGGCTATGGCTACACCTTC. The variable domain in full, with the rest retrieved from reference TRBV30 and TRBJ1-2, is SQTIHQWPATLVQPVGSPLSLECTVEGTSNPNLYWYRQAAGRGLQLLFYSVGIGQISSEVPQNLSASRPQDRQFILSSKKLLLSDSGFYLCAWSVIHRGGYGYTFGSGTRLTVV.

V and J are TRBV18 and TRBJ2-6; D possibly corresponds to TRBD1 (6 bases). The CDR3 contains 17 residues. Trimming cost V 3 bases and J 1 base, with 13 bases left between them. CDR1 and CDR2 (germline): KGHSH, LQKENI. CDR3 nucleotides: TGTGCCAGCTCACCGTCATTACAGGGATCTGGGGCCAACGTCCTGACTTTC. This gives the protein CASSPSLQGSGANVLTF.

The chain recombines TRBV19 with TRBJ1-1; D gene unclear. Germline V CDR1 and CDR2: LNHDA, SQIVND (reference sequence). This CDR3 has 13 amino acids. V lost 7 bases and J lost 1, with 10 bases in between. CDR3 sequence: CASTYLGNTEAFF. Here the CDR3 DNA reads TGTGCCAGTACTTACCTAGGGAACACTGAAGCTTTCTTT.

J is TRBJ1-1 and V is TRBV30; D unresolved. With 0 bases removed from V and 6 bases from J, the gap between germline ends came to 11 bases. The germline V gene has CDR1 GTSNPN and CDR2 SVGIG (reference sequence). This CDR3 contains 13 residues. The CDR3 DNA reads as TGTGCCTGGAGTGTTGGGCAGGTCGCTGAAGCTTTCTTT. Its protein is CAWSVGQVAEAFF.